This T cell receptor (beta chain) was found in a study of T cells in Graves' hyperthyroidism and ophthalmopathy. The CDR3 consists of 14 residues. The germline CDR1 and CDR2 sequences are ENHRY and SYGVKD. TCR beta CDR3 regions were amplified from RNA transcripts. When the TCR CDR3 underwent first-round RT-PCR, the HTBI primer set was used. Using its own MiXCR run on the multiplex PCR reads, TCRdb lists one record per CDR3 protein. The table includes a few hundred thousand distinct CDR3 sequences, over 35% detected once. General study points: Classification by a 13 V-J model distinguished ophthalmopathy from stable hyperthyroidism.

A word on this clonotype: Its specificity is not known. This could be a read error, since a much larger clone is one nucleotide away.

The V gene is TRBV10-3, the J gene TRBJ1-4, with D perhaps TRBD1 (6 bases). Sequenced material: peripheral blood or thyroid tissue (not recorded which). This receptor was taken from an adult woman with Graves' disease, either hyperthyroidism or ophthalmopathy (not recorded which). CDR3 protein: CASSYRARNEKLLF. For the CDR3, the DNA is TGTGCCAGCAGTTACAGGGCCAGAAATGAAAAACTGCTTTTT.